These 14 T cell receptor beta chains were sequenced from one sample in a study of cytomegalovirus exposure and HLA in healthy donors. The table came from immunoSEQ multiplex PCR; TCRdb's copy has only in-frame clones and leaves some out. In the table there are fewer than 200,000 clones, about 90% of which are singletons. The material sequenced was PBMCs. The receptors were sampled from a woman in her 30s in good health and CMV-seronegative.

The rearrangement uses TRBV7-2 and TRBJ2-7; possible D gene TRBD1, 6 bases. The V and J ends lost 4 bases and 4 bases respectively, with 14 bases between them. The germline CDR1 and CDR2 sequences are SGHTA and FQGNSA. The CDR3 sequence is 14 residues long. CDR3 DNA sequence: TGTGCCAGCAGCTCCAGGGGTGGCGTTTACGAGCAGTACTTC. Protein: CASSSRGGVYEQYF. Filled out from reference TRBV7-2 and TRBJ2-7, the complete variable domain reads GAGVSQSPSNKVTEKGKDVELRCDPISGHTALYWYRQSLGQGLEFLIYFQGNSAPDKSGLPSDRFSAERTGGSVSTLTIQRTQQEDSAVYLCASSSRGGVYEQYFGPGTRLTVT.

The chain recombines TRBV29-1 with TRBJ2-1, with D maybe TRBD2 (6 bases). CDR1 is SQVTM, CDR2 ANQGSEA, per germline. Trimming took off 6 bases at V and 8 bases at J, with 14 bases between the two ends. This CDR3 spans 12 amino acids. In DNA, the CDR3 is TGCAGCGTGAAACTAGCTAACGATGAGCAGTTCTTC. Translating it yields CSVKLANDEQFF.

CDR3 region: CASSLVPANTEAFF. The CDR3 DNA sequence: TGTGCCAGCAGCTTAGTACCCGCGAACACTGAAGCTTTCTTT. The chain joins TRBV7-9 to TRBJ1-1; no clear D. V lost 1 base, J lost 1 base, and 7 bases lay in between. The CDR3 loop spans 14 amino acids. Per the germline V gene, CDR1 is SEHNR and CDR2 is FQNEAQ (reference sequence).

The chain has TRBV6-5 and TRBJ2-7; TRBD2 is a possible D gene (6 bases). Germline V gene lookup returns CDR1 MNHEY and CDR2 SVGAGI. The CDR3 sequence is 13 residues long. Trimming shortened V by 7 bases and J by 6 bases, and 16 bases separated the two germline ends. CDR3 bases: TGTGCCAGCAAACAATTAGGAGGGCCCGAGCAGTACTTC. It specifies CASKQLGGPEQYF.

The rearrangement links TRBV5-1 to TRBJ1-5; no clear D. V was trimmed by 2 bases and J by 2 bases, leaving 8 bases between them. The CDR3 runs to 14 residues. CDR1 and CDR2 (germline): SGHRS, YFSETQ. CDR3 DNA: TGCGCCAGCAGCTTCGACGGGGGCAATCAGCCCCAGCATTTT. Amino acid sequence: CASSFDGGNQPQHF.

As for this clone: Different DNA sequences within this sample yield the same CDR3. The chain recombines TRBV4-2 with TRBJ2-7; D remains unclear. The V gene lost 0 bases and the J gene lost 3 bases, with 6 bases spanning the gap. The CDR3 consists of 13 residues. The germline V gene has CDR1 LGHNA and CDR2 YNFKEQ. In DNA form, the CDR3 reads TGTGCCAGCAGCCAAGATCTCGGCTACGAGCAGTACTTC. Amino acid sequence: CASSQDLGYEQYF.

The genes are TRBV7-3 and TRBJ1-2, with D unresolved. This CDR3 spans 13 amino acids. V shed 5 bases and J shed 8 bases, with 15 bases lying between them. Germline-derived CDR1 and CDR2 are SGHTA and FQGTGA. Here the CDR3 DNA reads TGTGCCAGCAGCCCCGGAGGGTTGGGGGGCTACACCTTC. Translated: CASSPGGLGGYTF.

The V call is TRBV19, the J call TRBJ2-5, with 10 bases aligning to TRBD1. Germline CDR1 reads LNHDA; CDR2 reads SQIVND (reference sequence). The V and J ends lost 2 bases and 4 bases, in that order; junction bases with no gene match: 10. CDR3 length: 17 amino acids. CDR3: CASSISRDRGTGETQYF. The CDR3 coding sequence is TGTGCCAGTAGTATAAGCCGGGACAGGGGTACCGGAGAGACCCAGTACTTC.

This chain uses TRBV9 with TRBJ1-2; D gene ambiguous. V shed 0 bases and J shed 8 bases, with 20 bases lying between them. The CDR3 is made up of 16 amino acids. The germline CDR1 and CDR2 sequences are SGDLS and YYNGEE. The CDR3 reads CASSVAPRVGNYGYTF. DNA of the CDR3: TGTGCCAGCAGCGTAGCCCCGAGGGTTGGAAATTACGGCTACACCTTC.

In its sample, this clone was seen many times. V gene TRBV28 combines with J gene TRBJ1-5; the match to TRBD1 covers 7 bases. Losses at the gene ends were 6 bases for V and 7 bases for J; bases not matched to a gene: 9. This CDR3 has 14 residues. Germline CDR1 MDHEN, CDR2 SYDVKM. CDR3 in amino acids: CASRPTGDEQPQHF. The CDR3 DNA reads TGTGCCAGCAGACCAACAGGGGATGAACAGCCCCAGCATTTT.

The CDR3 DNA reads as TGTGCCAGCAGTTTAGGGAACACTGAAGCTTTCTTT. It specifies CASSLGNTEAFF. This chain connects TRBV28 to TRBJ1-1; unclear D gene. This CDR3 is built from 12 residues. Trimming took off 2 bases at V and 1 base at J, with 2 bases between the two ends. Germline V lookup: CDR1 MDHEN, CDR2 SYDVKM. The full variable domain, completed using reference TRBV28 and TRBJ1-1, is DVKVTQSSRYLVKRTGEKVFLECVQDMDHENMFWYRQDPGLGLRLIYFSYDVKMKEKGDIPEGYSVSREKKERFSLILESASTNQTSMYLCASSLGNTEAFFGQGTRLTVV.

The chain carries TRBV6-5 and TRBJ2-1, with 8 bases aligning to TRBD2. The V gene's germline CDR1 is MNHEY and CDR2 SVGAGI. J lost 14 bases, V lost 3 bases, and 15 bases had no gene match. The CDR3 is 15 residues long. For the CDR3, the DNA is TGTGCCAGCAGTTATCGGGAGGGCCATGGGTTCCCGAAGTTCTTC. It codes for CASSYREGHGFPKFF.

The V call is TRBV20-1, the J call TRBJ2-7, with D possibly TRBD1 on 5 matching bases. The germline gives CDR1 DFQATT, CDR2 SNEGSKA (reference sequence). The CDR3 is 10 amino acids. V lost 6 bases to trimming and J lost 7 bases, with 10 bases between them. In DNA, the CDR3 is TGCAGTGCGGTGAAGGGGGAGCAGTACTTC. Its translation is CSAVKGEQYF.

The V gene is TRBV5-1, the J gene TRBJ2-7, with D perhaps TRBD1 or TRBD2 (7 bases each). CDR1 is SGHRS, CDR2 YFSETQ, per germline. The CDR3 runs to 14 residues. V was cut by 3 bases and J by 5 bases, with 15 bases left in between. CDR3 sequence (DNA): TGCGCCAGCAGCTCGATGACAGGGAGGGACGAGCAGTACTTC. Amino acid sequence: CASSSMTGRDEQYF. Full variable domain (missing parts from reference TRBV5-1 and TRBJ2-7): KAGVTQTPRYLIKTRGQQVTLSCSPISGHRSVSWYQQTPGQGLQFLFEYFSETQRNKGNFPGRFSGRQFSNSRSEMNVSTLELGDSALYLCASSSMTGRDEQYFGPGTRLTVT.